Below, 27 T cell receptor beta chains from the same sample are listed, as sequenced in a study of PD-1 blockade in mismatch repair-deficient tumors. Sequencing used immunoSEQ multiplex PCR; TCRdb keeps in-frame clones, though not all of them. The sample carries some 84,000 clones, 81% recorded once. The material sequenced was peripheral blood, taken 12 weeks after starting pembrolizumab. The source of these receptors is an adult with mismatch repair-deficient cancer.

The J gene is TRBJ1-5, the V gene TRBV27; maybe TRBD1 (5 bases). The V gene's germline CDR1 is MNHEY and CDR2 SMNVEV (reference sequence). The V gene lost 5 bases and the J gene lost 4 bases, with 12 bases spanning the gap. The CDR3 extends over 14 amino acids. The CDR3 DNA reads as TGTGCCAGCAGTCCGCAGGGTTGGAATCAGCCCCAGCATTTT. Its protein product is CASSPQGWNQPQHF.

This chain uses TRBV9 with TRBJ2-2; 14 bases fit TRBD2. Unmatched junction bases numbered 7, after V lost 3 bases and J lost 0 bases. CDR1 is SGDLS, CDR2 YYNGEE, per germline. The CDR3 is made up of 19 amino acids. The CDR3 reads CASSATSGRALTNTGELFF. Written as DNA, the CDR3 is TGTGCCAGCAGCGCGACTAGCGGGAGGGCCTTAACGAACACCGGGGAGCTGTTTTTT.

This chain connects TRBV19 to TRBJ1-1; D not resolved. The CDR3 consists of 13 residues. The germline V gene encodes CDR1 LNHDA and CDR2 SQIVND (reference sequence). The V and J ends lost 2 bases and 7 bases respectively, with 11 bases between them. CDR3 protein: CASSILGAYEAFF. The CDR3 coding sequence is TGTGCCAGTAGTATACTGGGCGCCTATGAAGCTTTCTTT. The variable domain in full, with the rest retrieved from reference TRBV19 and TRBJ1-1, is DGGITQSPKYLFRKEGQNVTLSCEQNLNHDAMYWYRQDPGQGLRLIYYSQIVNDFQKGDIAEGYSVSREKKESFPLTVTSAQKNPTAFYLCASSILGAYEAFFGQGTRLTVV.

This rearrangement joins TRBV11-2 to TRBJ2-5; 9 bases are shared with TRBD2. The V and J ends lost 5 bases and 7 bases, in that order; junction bases with no gene match: 8. The germline CDR1 and CDR2 sequences are SGHAT and FQNNGV. The CDR3 consists of 14 residues. The DNA of the CDR3 is TGTGCCAGCAGCCCCTTGCCGGGACTAGCGACCCAGTACTTC. Amino acid sequence: CASSPLPGLATQYF.

J is TRBJ1-2 and V is TRBV5-1; perhaps TRBD1 as D (5 bases). The germline CDR1 and CDR2 sequences are SGHRS and YFSETQ. CDR3 length equals 15 residues. V lost 4 bases and J 3 bases, leaving 16 bases between the germline ends. Here the CDR3 reads CASSPTGDPHYGYTF. Written as DNA, the CDR3 is TGCGCCAGCAGCCCCACCGGGGACCCTCACTATGGCTACACCTTC. The variable domain in full, with the rest retrieved from reference TRBV5-1 and TRBJ1-2, is KAGVTQTPRYLIKTRGQQVTLSCSPISGHRSVSWYQQTPGQGLQFLFEYFSETQRNKGNFPGRFSGRQFSNSRSEMNVSTLELGDSALYLCASSPTGDPHYGYTFGSGTRLTVV.

This chain links TRBV6-5 with TRBJ2-5; D ambiguous. Matching the DNA end better, TRBJ2-7 makes the J call doubtful. Germline V CDR1 and CDR2: MNHEY, SVGAGI. This CDR3 contains 15 residues. The CDR3 spells CASSYSLGYTYEQYF. The CDR3 coding sequence is TGTGCCAGCAGTTACTCGTTAGGGTATACCTACGAGCAGTACTTC.

J is TRBJ2-3 and V is TRBV5-1, with 9 bases lining up with TRBD1. This CDR3 has 15 residues. Germline loops: CDR1 SGHRS, CDR2 YFSETQ. The ends lost 0 bases at V and 5 bases at J; junction bases unmatched: 4. The CDR3 is CASSLGQGEVDTQYF. The CDR3 DNA follows: TGCGCCAGCAGCTTGGGACAGGGGGAGGTAGATACGCAGTATTTT.

Regarding this clone: A junction end diverges from the germline sequence, so it may reflect a read error. The V gene is TRBV7-7, the J gene TRBJ2-7; D perhaps matches TRBD1 (6 bases). Looked up from germline, CDR1 is SSHAT and CDR2 is FNYEAQ (reference sequence). This CDR3 spans 14 amino acids. The CDR3 DNA is TGTGCTAGCAGCCTATACAGGGACTCCTACGAGCAGTACTTC. It is translated as CASSLYRDSYEQYF.

The chain's CDR3 is CASSKSTDTQYF. DNA for the CDR3: TGTGCCAGCAGTAAGAGTACAGATACGCAGTATTTT. The chain is built from TRBV7-9 and TRBJ2-3; D is unresolved. The length of the CDR3 is 12 residues. The V gene lost 6 bases and the J gene lost 3 bases, with 7 bases spanning the gap. Germline V gene sequence: CDR1 SEHNR, CDR2 FQNEAQ (reference sequence).

This clone was detected only once. This chain links TRBV4-2 with TRBJ1-1; 7 positions match TRBD1. This CDR3 contains 14 residues. The junction had 8 bases not matched to a gene; V was cut back by 5 bases and J by 5 bases. CDR1 and CDR2 (germline): LGHNA, YNFKEQ. The CDR3 bases are TGTGCCAGCAGCTTTACAGGGGTCCAAACTGAAGCTTTCTTT. It translates to CASSFTGVQTEAFF.

The chain links TRBV7-6 to TRBJ1-4, with TRBD1 as a possible D gene (5 bases). Germline values: CDR1 SGHVS, CDR2 FNYEAQ. The CDR3 is made up of 15 amino acids. Trimming stripped 1 base from V and 8 bases from J, with 14 bases between. DNA for the CDR3: TGTGCCAGCAGCTTAGATGGGGGGTACATAGAAAAACTGTTTTTT. Its translation: CASSLDGGYIEKLFF.

This sequence joins TRBV5-6 and TRBJ2-1, with D uncertain. Germline CDR1 reads SGHDT; CDR2 reads YYEEEE. The germline V and J ends were trimmed by 3 bases and 8 bases, with 9 bases remaining between them. The CDR3 covers 12 residues. This chain's CDR3 is CASSWVGDEQFF. CDR3 coding DNA: TGTGCCAGCAGCTGGGTTGGAGATGAGCAGTTCTTC.

This chain connects TRBV4-2 to TRBJ1-5, with unresolved D. The CDR3 runs 12 residues. Looked up from germline, CDR1 is LGHNA and CDR2 is YNFKEQ. The V end was cut by 5 bases, the J end by 4 bases, with 6 bases between. This CDR3 is CASSLENQPQHF. The CDR3 region has the DNA TGTGCCAGCAGCTTGGAGAATCAGCCCCAGCATTTT.

The chain employs TRBV10-3 and TRBJ2-2; D assignment may be TRBD1 or TRBD2 (6 bases each). The CDR3 contains 14 residues. V shed 10 bases and J shed 1 base, with 13 bases lying between them. CDR1 is ENHRY, CDR2 SYGVKD, per germline. CDR3 in amino acids: CATRGEMNTGELFF. CDR3 in DNA: TGTGCCACTAGGGGGGAAATGAACACCGGGGAGCTGTTTTTT.

The V gene is TRBV7-2, the J gene TRBJ2-5; 9 bases map to TRBD2. The trim removed 4 bases at V and 5 bases at J, leaving 14 bases unmatched. The length of the CDR3 is 17 residues. Germline assignment: CDR1 SGHTA and CDR2 FQGNSA. As DNA, the CDR3 is TGTGCCAGCAGCTCTCCTCCGGCGGCGGGAGGGAGGGAGACCCAGTACTTC. Residues: CASSSPPAAGGRETQYF.

The rearrangement joins TRBV10-3 to TRBJ2-2; TRBD1 is a possible D gene (6 bases). In germline, CDR1 is ENHRY, CDR2 SYGVKD. Trimming pared 2 bases from V and 2 bases from J, leaving 15 bases between. The CDR3 runs 17 residues. This chain's CDR3 is CAISEAPGHLNTGELFF. The CDR3, as DNA: TGTGCCATCAGTGAGGCCCCGGGACATCTAAACACCGGGGAGCTGTTTTTT.

This clone has just one count. The V and J genes are TRBV19 and TRBJ2-5; D unresolved. Germline CDR1 and CDR2: LNHDA and SQIVND (reference sequence). Trimming cost V 6 bases and J 0 bases, with 11 bases left between them. The CDR3 has 14 amino acids. CDR3 amino acids: CASRRNTDQETQYF. The CDR3 DNA follows: TGTGCCAGTAGACGGAATACCGACCAAGAGACCCAGTACTTC.

This clone was picked up a small number of times. The rearrangement joins TRBV9 to TRBJ2-1; D may be TRBD2 (5 bases). Per the germline V gene, CDR1 is SGDLS and CDR2 is YYNGEE. V was shortened by 4 bases and J by 6 bases, with 17 bases between the two germline ends. The CDR3 extends over 15 amino acids. The CDR3 region has the DNA TGTGCCAGCAGCAGGGCGTCTAGCCCCACCAATGAGCAGTTCTTC. This translates into CASSRASSPTNEQFF.

The chain is built from TRBV4-1 and TRBJ2-7; TRBD2 aligns across 9 bases. Germline trimming cut 1 base from V and 2 bases from J; bases unmatched to any gene: 6. The CDR3 length is 16 residues. CDR1 and CDR2 from the germline V gene are MGHRA and YSYEKL. Here the CDR3 DNA reads TGCGCCAGCAGCCAAGGTGCGGCGGGAGGGACCTACGAGCAGTACTTC. The encoded protein is CASSQGAAGGTYEQYF.

The chain recombines TRBV19 with TRBJ1-1; D uncertain. Trimming took 10 bases from V and 0 from J, leaving 12 bases between them. Germline-derived CDR1 and CDR2 are LNHDA and SQIVND (reference sequence). The CDR3 totals 13 residues. CDR3 sequence: CATAGDMNTEAFF. The CDR3 DNA reads TGTGCCACTGCAGGTGACATGAACACTGAAGCTTTCTTT.

The chain couples TRBV7-8 to TRBJ2-1, with TRBD2 identical over 9 bases. Germline V gene sequence: CDR1 SGHVS, CDR2 FQNEAQ. CDR3 length: 15 amino acids. J lost 6 bases, V lost 3 bases, and 6 bases had no gene match. The CDR3 coding sequence is TGTGCCAGCAGCTTTAGCGGGAGCGCTCTCAATGAGCAGTTCTTC. Translated, it gives CASSFSGSALNEQFF.

This clone was found a few times. The chain combines TRBV5-4 with TRBJ2-1; 9 bases map to TRBD2. The trim removed 0 bases at V and 8 bases at J, leaving 6 bases unmatched. There are 15 residues in the CDR3. Germline V gene lookup returns CDR1 SGHNT and CDR2 YYREEE (reference sequence). DNA of the CDR3: TGTGCCAGCAGCTTGGGTAGCGGGAGTGGGTATGAGCAGTTCTTC. This gives the protein CASSLGSGSGYEQFF.

V gene TRBV7-9 combines with J gene TRBJ2-7; D remains unclear. Germline CDR1 SEHNR, CDR2 FQNEAQ (reference sequence). V lost 4 bases and J lost 3, with 10 bases in between. The CDR3 contains 13 residues. CDR3 bases: TGTGCCAGCAGCTCGCCTTCTAGCTACGAGCAGTACTTC. Translation: CASSSPSSYEQYF.

This clone was seen a handful of times. The chain is built from TRBV28 and TRBJ2-4; D not certain. The CDR3 is 15 amino acids. Germline V lookup: CDR1 MDHEN, CDR2 SYDVKM. V lost 5 bases, J lost 7 bases, and 18 bases lay in between. The CDR3 spells CASSGVGAMGNIQYF. In DNA, the CDR3 is TGTGCCAGCAGTGGGGTGGGCGCGATGGGGAACATTCAGTACTTC.

This clone is a singleton in its sample. The genes are TRBV6-1 and TRBJ1-2; a possible D gene is TRBD1 (6 bases). V lost 8 bases and J lost 8, with 21 bases in between. CDR3 length: 14 residues. Germline CDR1 is MNHNS and CDR2 is SASEGT. CDR3 residues: CASGQGTLIGGYTF. CDR3 nucleotides: TGTGCCAGCGGCCAGGGGACCTTAATAGGAGGCTACACCTTC.

The rearrangement links TRBV9 to TRBJ2-3; D possibly corresponds to TRBD2 (6 bases). Germline CDR1 reads SGDLS; CDR2 reads YYNGEE. The CDR3 extends over 15 amino acids. Trimming took off 0 bases at V and 0 bases at J, with 8 bases between the two ends. CDR3: CASSVAGTSTDTQYF. The CDR3 DNA sequence: TGTGCCAGCAGCGTAGCTGGGACTAGCACAGATACGCAGTATTTT.

There are a few counts of this clone. This chain uses TRBV9 with TRBJ1-1; 9 bases map to TRBD1. The CDR3 has 12 amino acids. CDR1 and CDR2 from the germline V gene are SGDLS and YYNGEE. The V gene end was trimmed by 6 bases and the J gene end by 11 bases; junction bases not matched to a gene: 8. For the CDR3, the DNA is TGTGCCAGCACCGCACGGACAGGGGAGGCTTTCTTT. Translated, it gives CASTARTGEAFF.